Shown below are 24 T cell receptor beta chains from a single sample sequenced in a study of T-cell reconstitution after alpha-beta-depleted transplantation in children. Molecular barcoding with unique molecular identifiers was used for the TCRbeta library. MiXCR, applied by TCRdb to the PCR reads, yields one record per CDR3 protein. Among about 460,000 distinct CDR3 sequences listed, roughly an eighth were seen once. The sequenced sample was PBMCs from the stem cell graft donor, obtained from the stem cell graft. Every receptor here comes from a human donor who donated a stem cell graft to a child with combined immunodeficiency.

The genes are TRBV15 and TRBJ2-1; TRBD2 matches 10 bases. V trimming: 4 bases; J trimming: 3 bases; junction bases outside the gene matches: 3. CDR1 is LNHNV and CDR2 is YYDKDF in the germline V gene (reference sequence). CDR3 length: 15 amino acids. The CDR3 nucleotides read TGTGCCACCAGCACAGGACTAGCGGTCTACAATGAGCAGTTCTTC. Its protein product is CATSTGLAVYNEQFF.

This chain connects TRBV7-9 to TRBJ2-1; TRBD1 aligns across 10 bases. The CDR3 is made up of 15 amino acids. With V trimmed by 5 bases and J by 7 bases, 8 bases remained unmatched. CDR1 is SEHNR, CDR2 FQNEAQ, per germline (reference sequence). In DNA, the CDR3 is TGTGCCAGCAGCCCCGGACAGGGGGTAGGGAATGAGCAGTTCTTC. Translation gives CASSPGQGVGNEQFF.

This clonotype came up a few times. The chain recombines TRBV7-3 with TRBJ2-7; 9 bases line up with TRBD2. Losses at the gene ends were 5 bases for V and 0 bases for J; bases not matched to a gene: 5. There are 15 residues in the CDR3. The germline gives CDR1 SGHTA, CDR2 FQGTGA. CDR3: CASSPTSGNSYEQYF. The DNA of the CDR3 is TGTGCCAGCAGCCCGACTAGCGGAAACTCCTACGAGCAGTACTTC.

The genes are TRBV5-1 and TRBJ2-1; no firm D call. The CDR3 length is 11 residues. Germline CDR1 SGHRS, CDR2 YFSETQ. V lost 7 bases, J lost 12 bases, and 14 bases lay in between. CDR3 sequence: CASRKEHGQFF. CDR3 nucleotides: TGCGCCAGCCGGAAGGAGCACGGGCAGTTCTTC.

This clonotype was counted at least ten times. The chain recombines TRBV5-1 with TRBJ2-3; 14 bases are a match to TRBD2. Germline-derived CDR1 and CDR2 are SGHRS and YFSETQ. CDR3 length: 15 amino acids. The V gene end was trimmed by 3 bases and the J gene end by 4 bases; junction bases not matched to a gene: 1. The CDR3 DNA follows: TGCGCCAGCAGCTCGGGACTAGCGGGAGCAGATACGCAGTATTTT. Its protein product is CASSSGLAGADTQYF.

The sample holds a few counts of this clonotype. The rearrangement uses TRBV28 and TRBJ1-5, with D perhaps matching TRBD1 (6 bases). The V end lost 4 bases, the J end lost 5 bases, and 15 bases lay between the germline ends. Per the germline V gene, CDR1 is MDHEN and CDR2 is SYDVKM. The CDR3 has 15 amino acids. CDR3 nucleotide sequence: TGTGCCAGCAGTTCCAGGGGTCCGGGCCATCAGCCCCAGCATTTT. This translates into CASSSRGPGHQPQHF. The whole variable domain, filled in from reference TRBV28 and TRBJ1-5, reads DVKVTQSSRYLVKRTGEKVFLECVQDMDHENMFWYRQDPGLGLRLIYFSYDVKMKEKGDIPEGYSVSREKKERFSLILESASTNQTSMYLCASSSRGPGHQPQHFGDGTRLSIL.

This clonotype showed up many times. This chain connects TRBV12-3 or TRBV12-4 to TRBJ2-6, with D unresolved. V shed 10 bases and J shed 0 bases, with 13 bases lying between them. The CDR3 is 15 amino acids. CDR3 region: CANGRAYSGANVLTF. The CDR3 DNA reads as TGTGCCAACGGACGAGCTTACTCTGGGGCCAACGTCCTGACTTTC.

The chain links TRBV28 to TRBJ2-1; TRBD1 matches 7 bases. The ends lost 3 bases at V and 4 bases at J; junction bases unmatched: 6. The CDR3 runs 15 residues. The germline V gene encodes CDR1 MDHEN and CDR2 SYDVKM. The CDR3: CASSFPWTGYNEQFF. DNA of the CDR3: TGTGCCAGCAGTTTCCCTTGGACAGGTTACAATGAGCAGTTCTTC. Drawing the rest from reference TRBV28 and TRBJ2-1, the complete variable domain is DVKVTQSSRYLVKRTGEKVFLECVQDMDHENMFWYRQDPGLGLRLIYFSYDVKMKEKGDIPEGYSVSREKKERFSLILESASTNQTSMYLCASSFPWTGYNEQFFGPGTRLTVL.

This clonotype occurred a few times. The chain has TRBV27 and TRBJ2-1; 10 bases align to TRBD2. V trimming: 7 bases; J trimming: 0 bases; junction bases outside the gene matches: 6. The CDR3 totals 16 residues. The V gene's germline CDR1 is MNHEY and CDR2 SMNVEV (reference sequence). CDR3: CASNPGLAVSYNEQFF. The CDR3 DNA reads TGTGCCAGCAACCCCGGACTAGCGGTCTCCTACAATGAGCAGTTCTTC.

The V and J genes are TRBV12-3 or TRBV12-4 and TRBJ1-3; D not resolved. The CDR3 is 13 residues long. V was cut by 5 bases and J by 0 bases, with 5 bases left in between. The CDR3 sequence: CASSLTSGNTIYF. The CDR3 DNA reads as TGTGCCAGCAGTCTCACCTCTGGAAACACCATATATTTT.

V and J are TRBV12-3 or TRBV12-4 and TRBJ2-4; weak D call: TRBD1 (5 bases). V lost 0 bases, J lost 3 bases, and 15 bases lay in between. The CDR3 sequence is 17 residues long. The CDR3 DNA is TGTGCCAGCAGTTTAGCCCTCCAGGGCTGGGGCAAAAACATTCAGTACTTC. Encoded protein: CASSLALQGWGKNIQYF.

This clonotype was seen more than once but under ten times. CDR3 sequence (DNA): TGTGCCAGCAGTTGGGGACAGTTTTACAATGAGCAGTTCTTC. Translated: CASSWGQFYNEQFF. This chain links TRBV28 with TRBJ2-1; 7 nucleotides match TRBD1. V shed 4 bases, J shed 4 bases, and the junction held 4 bases outside the gene matches. Per the germline V gene, CDR1 is MDHEN and CDR2 is SYDVKM. This CDR3 is 14 amino acids long.

In its sample, this clonotype was seen a few times. The gene calls are TRBV20-1 and TRBJ1-6, with 11 positions matching TRBD1. This CDR3 is 14 amino acids long. Germline V gene lookup returns CDR1 DFQATT and CDR2 SNEGSKA (reference sequence). Trimming at V came to 6 bases and at J to 10 bases, leaving 8 bases not matched to a gene. As DNA, the CDR3 is TGCAGTGCCACAGCCGGGACAGGGGGGTCACCCCTCCACTTT. The encoded protein is CSATAGTGGSPLHF.

This clonotype was counted between two and nine times. The V and J genes are TRBV12-3 or TRBV12-4 and TRBJ2-7; no definite D call. The CDR3 runs 12 residues. V lost 6 bases and J 3 bases, leaving 9 bases between the germline ends. CDR3 in DNA: TGTGCCAGCAGCCGGGCCTTCTACGAGCAGTACTTC. Translated, it gives CASSRAFYEQYF.

This clonotype was seen more than once but under ten times. This chain connects TRBV7-9 to TRBJ2-1, with D perhaps TRBD1 or TRBD2 (5 bases each). This CDR3 contains 15 residues. V was trimmed by 5 bases and J by 5 bases, leaving 16 bases between them. Germline V CDR1 and CDR2: SEHNR, FQNEAQ (reference sequence). CDR3 residues: CASSPTPGLNNEQFF. The CDR3 DNA reads TGTGCCAGCAGCCCAACCCCGGGGCTAAACAATGAGCAGTTCTTC.

This clonotype was observed a handful of times. The J gene is TRBJ2-7, the V gene TRBV12-3 or TRBV12-4; D ambiguous. The V end was cut by 4 bases, the J end by 0 bases, with 4 bases between. CDR3 size: 12 residues. The CDR3: CASSYASYEQYF. As DNA, the CDR3 is TGTGCCAGCAGTTACGCCTCCTACGAGCAGTACTTC.

There are many counts of this clonotype. The chain combines TRBV5-1 with TRBJ2-1; 8 bases map to TRBD2. Germline loops: CDR1 SGHRS, CDR2 YFSETQ. V shed 0 bases, J shed 2 bases, and the junction held 4 bases outside the gene matches. This CDR3 is built from 16 residues. The CDR3 coding sequence is TGCGCCAGCAGCTTGGAAGCGGGGGCTGCCTACAATGAGCAGTTCTTC. Translating gives CASSLEAGAAYNEQFF.

V usage is TRBV6-1 and J usage is TRBJ2-1, with D maybe TRBD2 (5 bases). Germline V gene data show CDR1 as MNHNS and CDR2 as SASEGT. CDR3 size: 15 residues. V was clipped by 4 bases and J by 7 bases, with 17 bases between them. The CDR3 coding sequence is TGTGCCAGCAGTGGGGATGCGGGTATTGCTAATGAGCAGTTCTTC. The encoded protein is CASSGDAGIANEQFF.

This chain connects TRBV20-1 to TRBJ2-1; the match to TRBD2 covers 10 bases. V shed 6 bases and J 0 bases; nucleotides not matched to a gene: 26. Germline assignment: CDR1 DFQATT and CDR2 SNEGSKA (reference sequence). This CDR3 is built from 22 residues. The CDR3 sequence is CSATKIKLKLAGGRSSYNEQFF. The CDR3 region has the DNA TGCAGTGCCACCAAAATAAAGCTTAAGTTAGCGGGAGGTCGGAGCTCCTACAATGAGCAGTTCTTC.

DNA of the CDR3: TGCGCCAGCAGCCCGCGACAGACTAATTACATGAACACTGAAGCTTTCTTT. As protein: CASSPRQTNYMNTEAFF. The chain is built from TRBV5-1 and TRBJ1-1; D is possibly TRBD1 (5 bases). Looked up from germline, CDR1 is SGHRS and CDR2 is YFSETQ. Trimming removed 4 bases at V and 0 bases at J, with 19 bases between. This CDR3 is built from 17 residues.

Ten or more counts support this clonotype. The V and J genes are TRBV20-1 and TRBJ2-7, with D possibly matching TRBD1 (6 bases). Germline CDR1 and CDR2: DFQATT and SNEGSKA (reference sequence). This CDR3 comprises 15 residues. With 1 base removed from V and 2 bases from J, the gap between germline ends came to 15 bases. CDR3 nucleotide sequence: TGCAGTGCTAGAGCCCGGGACAAGTCTACCTACGAGCAGTACTTC. Amino acid sequence: CSARARDKSTYEQYF.

This clonotype was seen a few times. The V and J genes are TRBV12-3 or TRBV12-4 and TRBJ2-3; TRBD2 matches at 9 bases. V lost 3 bases to trimming and J lost 0 bases; unmatched junction nucleotides: 7. The CDR3 is 17 residues long. The CDR3 spells CASSFWREGDSTDTQYF. CDR3 nucleotide sequence: TGTGCCAGCAGTTTTTGGCGGGAGGGGGATAGCACAGATACGCAGTATTTT.

A few counts support this clonotype. This sequence joins TRBV5-1 and TRBJ1-3; the D is unclear. Germline values: CDR1 SGHRS, CDR2 YFSETQ. Trimming stripped 5 bases from V and 3 bases from J, with 18 bases between. There are 16 residues in the CDR3. This chain's CDR3 is CASSYGRVGSGNTIYF. The CDR3 DNA is TGCGCCAGCAGTTATGGACGCGTTGGGAGTGGAAACACCATATATTTT.

Many counts were recorded for this clonotype. V gene TRBV12-3 or TRBV12-4 combines with J gene TRBJ2-7; D may match TRBD1 or TRBD2 (5 bases each). The length of the CDR3 is 14 residues. Trimming shortened V by 1 base and J by 3 bases, and 10 bases separated the two germline ends. The CDR3 DNA reads as TGTGCCAGCAGTTTAGGGGGGTCTATCTACGAGCAGTACTTC. Residues: CASSLGGSIYEQYF.